The 28 T cell receptor beta chains below come from one sample, sequenced in a study of identical twins. Each CDR3 protein is one row after TCRdb ran MiXCR on the 5' RACE reads. The repertoire holds some 500,000 distinct CDR3 sequences, with less than 25% as singletons. This sample was also put to use in a study of T cells expressing NK-cell markers.

The sequenced sample consisted of CD4+ T cells sorted from blood. The source is a woman aged 18-35 years in good health.

The rearrangement uses TRBV29-1 and TRBJ2-5, with TRBD1 matching 8 bases. The CDR3 is 13 amino acids. Losses at the gene ends were 6 bases for V and 1 base for J; bases not matched to a gene: 4. From germline, CDR1 is SQVTM and CDR2 ANQGSEA. The CDR3 protein is CSVNRGFQETQYF. CDR3 DNA sequence: TGCAGCGTAAACAGGGGGTTCCAAGAGACCCAGTACTTC. The full variable domain, completed using reference TRBV29-1 and TRBJ2-5, is SAVISQKPSRDICQRGTSLTIQCQVDSQVTMMFWYRQQPGQSLTLIATANQGSEATYESGFVIDKFPISRPNLTFSTLTVSNMSPEDSSIYLCSVNRGFQETQYFGPGTRLLVL.

This chain links TRBV24-1 with TRBJ2-7; TRBD2 is a possible D gene (6 bases). CDR3 length: 17 amino acids. Trimming left V 3 bases short and J 0 bases short, with 17 bases between. Germline assignment: CDR1 KGHDR and CDR2 SFDVKD. CDR3 protein: CATSDTLPRRGSYEQYF. DNA of the CDR3: TGTGCCACCAGTGATACCCTCCCCAGGCGGGGCTCCTACGAGCAGTACTTC.

This clonotype was seen more than once but under ten times. J is TRBJ1-1 and V is TRBV2; 9 bases fit TRBD1. In germline, CDR1 is SNHLY, CDR2 FYNNEI. V was pared by 8 bases and J by 4 bases, with 5 bases of the junction left unmatched. The CDR3 is 13 residues long. CDR3 sequence: CASVEDRGTEAFF. The CDR3 region has the DNA TGTGCCAGCGTCGAGGACAGGGGCACTGAAGCTTTCTTT.

This clonotype was seen a handful of times. The rearrangement joins TRBV5-1 to TRBJ1-2; D is unclear. CDR3 length: 12 residues. V was cut by 4 bases and J by 2 bases, with 6 bases left in between. The germline V gene encodes CDR1 SGHRS and CDR2 YFSETQ. CDR3 DNA: TGCGCCAGCAGCCAGAAAAACTATGGCTACACCTTC. Translation: CASSQKNYGYTF.

CDR3 sequence reads: CASQRSFTGYQETQYF. The CDR3 bases are TGCGCCAGCCAAAGGTCCTTTACAGGGTACCAAGAGACCCAGTACTTC. The chain has TRBV5-1 and TRBJ2-5, with a weak D call TRBD1 (6 bases). This CDR3 is 16 amino acids long. Germline assignment: CDR1 SGHRS and CDR2 YFSETQ. The V end lost 7 bases, the J end lost 0 bases, and 19 bases lay between the germline ends. Together with reference TRBV5-1 and TRBJ2-5, the CDR3 gives the full variable domain: KAGVTQTPRYLIKTRGQQVTLSCSPISGHRSVSWYQQTPGQGLQFLFEYFSETQRNKGNFPGRFSGRQFSNSRSEMNVSTLELGDSALYLCASQRSFTGYQETQYFGPGTRLLVL.

This chain links TRBV6-5 with TRBJ2-5; D is ambiguous. The germline gives CDR1 MNHEY, CDR2 SVGAGI. CDR3 length equals 13 residues. V was pared by 4 bases and J by 3 bases, with 9 bases between. The CDR3 region is CASSSLREETQYF. CDR3 bases: TGTGCCAGCAGTTCCTTAAGGGAAGAGACCCAGTACTTC.

V gene TRBV7-9 combines with J gene TRBJ1-2; perhaps TRBD1 as D (5 bases). The CDR3 covers 14 residues. Trimming pared 8 bases from V and 4 bases from J, leaving 17 bases between. The germline V gene encodes CDR1 SEHNR and CDR2 FQNEAQ (reference sequence). CDR3 nucleotides: TGTGCCAGCGCCAAACGGGGGGTGGGCTATGGCTACACCTTC. It is translated as CASAKRGVGYGYTF.

This chain joins TRBV20-1 and TRBJ1-4, with TRBD1 as a possible D gene (5 bases). The CDR3 runs 16 residues. In germline, CDR1 is DFQATT, CDR2 SNEGSKA (reference sequence). With 4 bases removed from V and 3 bases from J, the gap between germline ends came to 18 bases. The CDR3 nucleotides are TGCAGTGCTACCGACCCCCGGCAGGGCTCTAATGAAAAACTGTTTTTT. Its protein product is CSATDPRQGSNEKLFF.

The chain links TRBV10-3 to TRBJ1-2; no clear D. This CDR3 spans 14 amino acids. Germline V gives CDR1 ENHRY, CDR2 SYGVKD. Trimming pared 4 bases from V and 4 bases from J, leaving 13 bases between. The CDR3 reads CAISVSGFAYGYTF. CDR3 nucleotides: TGTGCCATCAGTGTGTCCGGTTTCGCCTATGGCTACACCTTC.

The chain has TRBV7-2 and TRBJ2-7; TRBD1 might be the D (6 bases). V was trimmed by 5 bases and J by 4 bases, leaving 18 bases between them. The V gene's germline CDR1 is SGHTA and CDR2 FQGNSA. This CDR3 comprises 15 residues. Here the CDR3 reads CASSRDPGHLYEQYF. CDR3 nucleotide sequence: TGTGCCAGCAGCCGAGACCCGGGACACTTATACGAGCAGTACTTC.

This clonotype was detected a few times. The chain couples TRBV5-1 to TRBJ1-1; TRBD1 agrees at 7 bases. The CDR3 runs 13 residues. The V gene end was trimmed by 4 bases and the J gene end by 3 bases; junction bases not matched to a gene: 3. In germline, CDR1 is SGHRS, CDR2 YFSETQ. The DNA for the CDR3 is TGCGCCAGCAGCAGGGGGCTTGACACTGAAGCTTTCTTT. This encodes CASSRGLDTEAFF.

This clonotype was seen only a few times. The chain is built from TRBV3-1 and TRBJ2-1; D not resolved. The CDR3 sequence is 15 residues long. CDR1 and CDR2 (germline): LGHDT, YNNKEL (reference sequence). V was pared by 0 bases and J by 0 bases, with 6 bases between. The CDR3 DNA follows: TGTGCCAGCAGCCAAGATCTCTACTCCTACAATGAGCAGTTCTTC. Translating it yields CASSQDLYSYNEQFF.

The chain carries TRBV27 and TRBJ2-3, with 9 bases identical to TRBD1. Germline V gene lookup returns CDR1 MNHEY and CDR2 SMNVEV (reference sequence). The CDR3 runs 16 residues. The J segment lost 0 bases and the V segment lost 8 bases, leaving 9 bases of the junction unmatched. Written as DNA, the CDR3 is TGTGCCAGCGAGGGACAGGGTGCAATCAGCACAGATACGCAGTATTTT. It specifies CASEGQGAISTDTQYF.

This clonotype was seen repeatedly, ten times or more. The V gene is TRBV5-1, the J gene TRBJ2-2; 11 bases match TRBD2. The length of the CDR3 is 17 residues. V trimming: 4 bases; J trimming: 7 bases; junction bases outside the gene matches: 12. Per germline, CDR1 SGHRS and CDR2 YFSETQ. The CDR3 DNA sequence: TGCGCCAGCAGCCCCCTCCCCCTAGCGGGAGGAGGCGGGGAGCTGTTTTTT. Translation gives CASSPLPLAGGGGELFF.

This clonotype has just a few counts. The gene calls are TRBV19 and TRBJ2-7; a possible D gene is TRBD2 (6 bases). The V end was cut by 8 bases, the J end by 2 bases, with 19 bases between. The CDR3 has 15 residues. Per germline, CDR1 LNHDA and CDR2 SQIVND (reference sequence). The CDR3 loop reads CASASGAGITYEQYF. For the CDR3, the DNA is TGTGCCAGTGCCTCGGGAGCAGGGATCACCTACGAGCAGTACTTC.

This clonotype was detected a few times. The gene calls are TRBV7-9 and TRBJ2-1, with no clear D. CDR3 length: 13 amino acids. Looked up from germline, CDR1 is SEHNR and CDR2 is FQNEAQ (reference sequence). V dropped 1 base and J dropped 6 bases, with 7 bases sitting between them. The CDR3 is CASSLDRSNEQFF. The CDR3 DNA reads as TGTGCCAGCAGCTTAGACAGAAGCAATGAGCAGTTCTTC. Full variable domain (missing parts from reference TRBV7-9 and TRBJ2-1): DTGVSQNPRHKITKRGQNVTFRCDPISEHNRLYWYRQTLGQGPEFLTYFQNEAQLEKSRLLSDRFSAERPKGSFSTLEIQRTEQGDSAMYLCASSLDRSNEQFFGPGTRLTVL.

The chain is built from TRBV9 and TRBJ1-1; D may be TRBD1 (6 bases). The CDR3 contains 14 residues. CDR1 and CDR2 from the germline V gene are SGDLS and YYNGEE. V was cut by 6 bases and J by 2 bases, with 14 bases left in between. The CDR3 nucleotides read TGTGCCAGCACTTCCACAGGGTCAAACACTGAAGCTTTCTTT. It specifies CASTSTGSNTEAFF.

The gene calls are TRBV29-1 and TRBJ2-7; D is possibly TRBD1 (6 bases). V was cut by 7 bases and J by 6 bases, with 19 bases left in between. Germline assignment: CDR1 SQVTM and CDR2 ANQGSEA. The CDR3 length is 13 residues. Here the CDR3 DNA reads TGCAGCGCCTCACAGGGCTATAGCAGCGAGCAGTACTTC. Translated: CSASQGYSSEQYF.

This clonotype was seen a few times. This chain joins TRBV6-5 and TRBJ2-5; D gene ambiguous. The CDR3 is 15 residues long. Germline V CDR1 and CDR2: MNHEY, SVGAGI. With 0 bases removed from V and 3 bases from J, the gap between germline ends came to 11 bases. CDR3 amino acids: CASSYSPIGEETQYF. The CDR3 DNA is TGTGCCAGCAGTTACTCGCCGATAGGAGAAGAGACCCAGTACTTC.

The chain uses TRBV5-1 and TRBJ2-7; no firm D call. This CDR3 is built from 14 residues. Germline assignment: CDR1 SGHRS and CDR2 YFSETQ. V lost 0 bases to trimming and J lost 9 bases, with 16 bases between them. The CDR3 loop is CASSLASAADGQYF. In DNA form, the CDR3 reads TGCGCCAGCAGCTTGGCCTCGGCCGCGGACGGGCAGTACTTC.

This chain joins TRBV5-8 and TRBJ1-5; D uncertain. The CDR3 extends over 11 amino acids. Germline-derived CDR1 and CDR2 are SGHTS and YDEGEE. Trimming removed 4 bases at V and 8 bases at J, with 7 bases between. CDR3 amino acids: CASSGVKPQHF. CDR3 in DNA: TGTGCCAGCAGCGGAGTGAAGCCCCAGCATTTT.

In this sample, this clonotype turned up a few times. CDR3 coding DNA: TGTGCCACCAGCAGGCTAGCTTGGGGCACAGATACGCAGTATTTT. Translation: CATSRLAWGTDTQYF. The V gene is TRBV15, the J gene TRBJ2-3, with TRBD2 as a possible D gene (5 bases). This CDR3 spans 15 amino acids. V was trimmed by 3 bases and J by 1 base, leaving 11 bases between them. CDR1 LNHNV and CDR2 YYDKDF come from the germline V gene (reference sequence).

This clonotype was seen only a few times. The chain employs TRBV29-1 and TRBJ1-1, with D perhaps TRBD1 (6 bases). Between the trimmed V and J ends, which lost 7 bases and 1 base, there was a span of 16 bases. The CDR3 covers 14 residues. Germline V gene data show CDR1 as SQVTM and CDR2 as ANQGSEA. CDR3 loop: CSAAFGGGNTEAFF. DNA for the CDR3: TGCAGCGCCGCGTTTGGAGGGGGGAACACTGAAGCTTTCTTT.

This clonotype was picked up a small number of times. The chain joins TRBV20-1 to TRBJ2-1; TRBD1 matches at 10 bases. The trim removed 3 bases at V and 6 bases at J, leaving 5 bases unmatched. Germline V gene sequence: CDR1 DFQATT, CDR2 SNEGSKA (reference sequence). The CDR3 runs to 14 residues. CDR3 sequence (DNA): TGCAGTGCTAGCCGGGACAGGGGTGTCAATGAGCAGTTCTTC. This sequence encodes CSASRDRGVNEQFF.

The rearrangement uses TRBV2 and TRBJ1-4; D is perhaps TRBD1 (6 bases). The germline V gene encodes CDR1 SNHLY and CDR2 FYNNEI. Trimming stripped 6 bases from V and 3 bases from J, with 14 bases between. This CDR3 is 15 amino acids long. The CDR3 coding sequence is TGTGCCAGCAGCCCCCTGACAGGACCTAATGAAAAACTGTTTTTT. This codes for CASSPLTGPNEKLFF.

This clonotype was observed a few times. This rearrangement joins TRBV7-3 to TRBJ2-3; D is unresolved. Germline CDR1 reads SGHTA; CDR2 reads FQGTGA. Trimming took 3 bases from V and 4 from J, leaving 8 bases between them. This CDR3 comprises 13 residues. CDR3 residues: CASSFGGPDTQYF. CDR3 sequence (DNA): TGTGCCAGCAGCTTCGGCGGTCCAGATACGCAGTATTTT.

This clonotype occurred many times. The chain is built from TRBV29-1 and TRBJ2-3; a possible D gene is TRBD1 (6 bases). Trimming shortened V by 4 bases and J by 6 bases, and 17 bases separated the two germline ends. The CDR3 is 14 residues long. The V gene's germline CDR1 is SQVTM and CDR2 ANQGSEA. CDR3 sequence reads: CSVGGGRGQDTQYF. The CDR3 DNA reads TGCAGCGTTGGTGGGGGCCGAGGACAGGATACGCAGTATTTT.

This clonotype was detected once. J is TRBJ2-7 and V is TRBV11-2; D gene uncertain. The CDR3 extends over 14 amino acids. Trimming left V 3 bases short and J 6 bases short, with 15 bases between. From germline, CDR1 is SGHAT and CDR2 FQNNGV. The CDR3 bases are TGTGCCAGCAGCTTTGTCATTAAGTTTTGCGAGCAGTACTTC. Its protein is CASSFVIKFCEQYF.